What follows describes a single TCR beta chain. Its target is unknown. Molecular barcoded adaptors covering alpha/delta and beta/gamma chains were used on roughly 400 ng RNA. Each CDR3 protein gets one entry after TCRdb re-called the reads with MiXCR. Of about 38,000 distinct CDR3 sequences in the sample, approximately 15% are singletons; the top ten hold around 19%. Germline loops: CDR1 SQVTM, CDR2 ANQGSEA. V shed 7 bases and J shed 3 bases, with 15 bases lying between them. The CDR3 is 13 residues long. This record belongs to a study of read filtering for tumor transcriptome and immune sequencing. The overall study: Mean patient age was about 66 years, range roughly 40 to 80; around 17 male, around 14 female.

Study-level findings and limits: IR-seq and RNA-seq agreed better without single-read clonotypes.

Sample: a population of CD138-negative cells sorted from bone marrow. This rearrangement joins TRBV29-1 to TRBJ2-5; D possibly corresponds to TRBD1 (6 bases). The TCR comes from a donor aged 40 or older with multiple myeloma. CDR3 residues: CSATPGQKETQYF. The CDR3 nucleotides are TGCAGCGCCACACCCGGACAGAAAGAGACCCAGTACTTC.